Listed below are T cell receptor beta chains from one sample, sequenced in a study of blood T cell repertoires in COVID-19. The assay was immunoSEQ multiplex PCR, and TCRdb's table has in-frame clones only and misses some. The sample lists around 60,000 clones, 88% occurring once. Sequences were obtained from peripheral blood. These TCRs come from a man in his forties or fifties with active COVID-19. Both conserved end residues are part of each CDR3. Clone size, where shown, is once, few, many, or a class for clones that have expanded.

>15|-|TRBJ2-3|TRBV7-9
CASSSTSPLADTQYF
>15|-|TRBJ2-4|TRBV6-2/TRBV6-3
CASSSPGTGVNIQYF
>16|once|TRBJ2-5|TRBV5-6
CASSLAGRQGQETQYF
>15|-|TRBJ1-2|TRBV11-2
CASSIPGGPTTSYTF
>15|-|TRBJ1-6|TRBV3-1/TRBV3-2
CASSHLDRDNSPLHF
>18|-|TRBJ2-7|TRBV25-1
CASSEYFWDILILYEQYF
>14|once|TRBJ1-2|TRBV12-5
CASGPPGTVLGYTF
>14|-|TRBJ1-3|TRBV7-8
CASSHRGSGNTIYF
>16|-|TRBJ2-2|TRBV7-3
CASSQTGTRNTGELFF
>14|-|TRBJ1-2|TRBV18
CASSLDRSNYGYTF
>18|-|TRBJ2-2|TRBV4-1
CASSQRSGQGARTGELFF
>16|few|TRBJ2-7|TRBV5-1
CASSLPGTGGFYEQYF
>15|once|TRBJ2-3|TRBV5-4
CASSWSGGGTDTQYF
>15|-|TRBJ2-6|TRBV6-2/TRBV6-3
CASSTTGVGANVLTF
>16|once|TRBJ1-1|TRBV6-6
CASSYERGGMNTEAFF
>13|-|TRBJ1-1|TRBV25-1
CASSDVGGQGAFF
>14|-|TRBJ1-1|TRBV9
CASSYRQENTEAFF
>15|-|TRBJ1-4|TRBV7-2
CASSPTGRSNEKLFF
>11|-|TRBJ1-2|TRBV30
CAWNREGGYTF
>14|-|TRBJ2-3|TRBV6-4
CASSDRLTTDTQYF
>18|once|TRBJ2-3|TRBV5-4
CASSLAAGGRKGTDTQYF
>14|-|TRBJ2-5|TRBV5-1
CASSGVTGDATQYF
>14|-|TRBJ2-3|TRBV29-1
CSVAGWGSTDTQYF
>18|-|TRBJ1-3|TRBV7-6
CASSRHGVRRGGENTIYF
>15|once|TRBJ2-2|TRBV19
CASSRGTANTGELFF
>12|-|TRBJ2-1|TRBV7-2
CASSLEQFSQFF
>10|-|TRBJ2-5|TRBV3-1/TRBV3-2
CASRRETQYF
>16|-|TRBJ1-6|TRBV7-2
CASSSRRQGPSSPLHF
>15|-|TRBJ2-2|TRBV5-6
CASSLRQRRTGELFF
>14|-|TRBJ1-4|TRBV28
CASSLGGPLVKLFF
>15|-|TRBJ2-2|TRBV4-3
CASSHGTGLTGELFF
>17|-|TRBJ1-5|TRBV7-2
CASSKMGRHRADQPQHF
>12|-|TRBJ2-7|TRBV7-9
CASSEGEYEQYF
>13|-|TRBJ2-5|TRBV29-1
CSVLAGGQETQYF
>14|once|TRBJ2-1|TRBV6-5
CASRPGQGSHEQFF
>15|-|TRBJ2-3|TRBV7-9
CASRTTARVMDTQYF
>18|once|TRBJ2-6|TRBV10-3
CAISEDALGSSGANVLTF
>13|-|TRBJ2-1|TRBV5-1
CASSNAQGREQFF
>14|-|TRBJ2-5|TRBV4-3
CASSRLAGGETQYF
>16|few|TRBJ1-6|TRBV4-2
CASSQERNSRASPLHF
>17|-|TRBJ2-1|TRBV7-9
CASSSNPIGARPLQQFF
>15|-|TRBJ2-7|TRBV6-6
CASSGGGLGEPWQYF
>12|-|TRBJ2-1|TRBV6-1
CAFSPGGGEQFF
>15|-|TRBJ2-7|TRBV25-1
CASSEYGGGPYEQYF
>15|once|TRBJ2-3|TRBV10-3
CAISELGTGGDTQYF
>15|-|TRBJ1-4|TRBV6-1
CASSERAGGVQKLFF
>15|-|TRBJ2-2|TRBV5-1
CASRSRDSYTGELFF
>14|once|TRBJ1-1|TRBV11-2
CASSSAGQNTEAFF
>15|-|TRBJ1-1|TRBV6-5
CASSYSLGQNTEAFF